This entry describes one TCR beta chain. Its cognate antigen has yet to be identified. No much larger clone exists at a distance of one base, and base qualities are not known. V and J are truncated by 5 bases and 3 bases respectively, leaving an intervening sequence of 16 bases. Taken from the germline V gene, the CDR1 and CDR2 loops are SGHNT and YENEEA. Measured from the cysteine to the phenylalanine, the CDR3 is 16 residues long. Of all the DNA, just the CDR3 is kept, 48 bases in frame from base 1. Collaborating institutions collected whole blood in K2EDTA tubes following their own protocols. For TCRbeta analysis, collaborator samples were shipped as frozen whole blood, as isolated PBMCs, or as DNA extracted from either sample type. The source of the sample is a study of blood T cell repertoires in COVID-19 (TCRdb year 2020). With respect to the entire study: The collaborator samples originated in the United States, Italy and Spain and spanned the acute and convalescent phases of COVID-19. The material from the prospective study consisted of cDNA or gDNA derived from T cells, B-cell-depleted T cells, or PBMCs. Deeply sampled blood TCRbeta repertoires from subjects exposed to, actively infected with, or recovered from COVID-19 were included in the dataset. A freely available public database, intended as a resource for researchers studying the immune response to SARS-CoV-2, is where the repertoires were released. The samples were drawn from two sources: the first 160 participants of the ongoing ImmuneRACE study, and about 1,300 subjects contributed by 6 global collaborators. Sample metadata almost always included a de-identified subject ID, COVID-19 status, age in years and sex. Where available, HLA class I and class II types were taken from metadata supplied by the sample provider and were not determined by assay-based typing.

TCRbeta CDR3 regions were amplified from genomic DNA using the immunoSEQ Assay, a bias-controlled multiplex PCR. Under the source paper's analysis protocol: Within the assay, amplification of reference gene primers was used to estimate how many nucleated cells each sample contained. Sequence reads were collapsed and filtered to measure the absolute abundance of every unique TCRbeta CDR3 rearrangement. For each sample, productive Simpson clonality was calculated as the square root of Simpson's diversity index over productive rearrangements. This is the immuneACCESS table as TCRdb keeps it, with only in-frame sequences that have V and J called. A part of the clones is gone; compared with another copy, unresolved V genes explain less than half, and the rest is unexplained. V and J calls plus clone size are reproduced from that table; the DNA served to infer D and trimming. This sample holds about 110,000 clones; 88% were observed only once. The top ten clones comprise over 3% of the sample.

Study-wide conclusions, independent of this receptor: How much clinical and demographic metadata was included differed by source and by participant, and the metadata was provided uncurated.

The sequenced sample was peripheral blood. The TCR sequence derives from a woman between 45 and 65 years old with acute or convalescent COVID-19. The rearrangement joined TRBV11-3 to TRBJ2-2, with TRBD2 as a weak D call on 5 bases. The CDR3 reads CASSPPGKKDTGELFF. The sequence in DNA is TGTGCCAGCAGCCCTCCCGGGAAAAAGGACACCGGGGAGCTGTTTTTT.